Each of the 25 T cell receptor beta chains below was sequenced from the same sample in a study of Ad26.COV2.S vaccination and SARS-CoV-2 variants. Sequencing was performed with immunoSEQ multiplex PCR; in TCRdb, only in-frame clones are kept and a portion is missing. This sample yields approximately 90,000 clones, of which more than 70% are seen a single time; about 16% belongs to the top ten. Sequences were derived from peripheral blood, sampled after recovery from COVID-19. These TCRs come from a human donor who had recovered from COVID-19.

V and J are TRBV27 and TRBJ1-6; TRBD1 is a possible D gene (5 bases). The germline V gene encodes CDR1 MNHEY and CDR2 SMNVEV (reference sequence). CDR3 length: 14 residues. Trimming left V 5 bases short and J 8 bases short, with 13 bases between. In nucleotides, the CDR3 is TGTGCCAGCAGTCAGGGAGCATGGGATTCACCCCTCCACTTT. Its translation: CASSQGAWDSPLHF.

This sequence joins TRBV28 and TRBJ2-7, with TRBD2 identical over 7 bases. After removal of 4 bases from V and 0 bases from J, the junction contained 6 bases not matched to a gene. The length of the CDR3 is 15 residues. The germline CDR1 and CDR2 sequences are MDHEN and SYDVKM. Here the CDR3 DNA reads TGTGCCAGCAGTTATGTGGGAGGGCCCTCCTACGAGCAGTACTTC. Residues: CASSYVGGPSYEQYF.

This clone was detected only a few times. The chain links TRBV6-2 or TRBV6-3 to TRBJ2-7; 11 bases fit TRBD2. This CDR3 spans 17 amino acids. Germline V gene data show CDR1 as MNHEY and CDR2 as SVGEGT. Trimming cost V 6 bases and J 4 bases; bases outside gene matches: 14. CDR3 in DNA: TGTGCCAGCAGCTCCCCCCCTAGCGGGAGGAAATTATACGAGCAGTACTTC. Protein sequence: CASSSPPSGRKLYEQYF.

The J gene is TRBJ2-7, the V gene TRBV29-1; D gene uncertain. The CDR3 has 12 residues. Between the trimmed V and J ends, which lost 3 bases and 5 bases, there was a span of 11 bases. The germline V gene encodes CDR1 SQVTM and CDR2 ANQGSEA. The CDR3 DNA reads as TGCAGCGTTGATGAAGGCAGCGACGAGCAGTACTTC. This translates into CSVDEGSDEQYF.

V gene TRBV3-1 (or the pseudogene TRBV3-2) combines with J gene TRBJ1-2; D perhaps matches TRBD1 (5 bases). This CDR3 comprises 13 residues. V was pared by 6 bases and J by 2 bases, with 10 bases between. The germline gives CDR1 LGHDT, CDR2 YNNKEL (reference sequence). The CDR3 loop is CASRLWDNYGYTF. DNA for the CDR3: TGTGCCAGCAGACTCTGGGACAACTATGGCTACACCTTC.

The chain combines TRBV12-3 or TRBV12-4 with TRBJ2-7; no firm D call. V was trimmed by 2 bases and J by 4 bases, leaving 9 bases between them. This CDR3 spans 13 amino acids. The CDR3 region is CASSLTPKYEQYF. As DNA, the CDR3 is TGTGCCAGCAGTTTAACCCCGAAATACGAGCAGTACTTC.

J is TRBJ1-1 and V is TRBV7-2; D unclear. Per germline, CDR1 SGHTA and CDR2 FQGNSA. V was shortened by 3 bases and J by 4 bases, with 15 bases between the two germline ends. The CDR3 runs to 15 residues. The CDR3 region is CASSFSAYGGTEAFF. Here the CDR3 DNA reads TGTGCCAGCAGCTTCTCGGCCTATGGCGGCACTGAAGCTTTCTTT.

V is TRBV11-3 and J is TRBJ2-1, with 12 nucleotides matching TRBD2. Germline trimming cut 2 bases from V and 5 bases from J; bases unmatched to any gene: 4. CDR3 length: 16 residues. The germline V gene has CDR1 SGHNT and CDR2 YENEEA. Here the CDR3 DNA reads TGTGCCAGCAGCTTACTTCTAGCGGGGGGGAACAATGAGCAGTTCTTC. As protein: CASSLLLAGGNNEQFF.

CDR3 in DNA: TGTGCCAGTAGTATAGGTTCGAACGGGAACTATGGCTACACCTTC. This encodes CASSIGSNGNYGYTF. The chain combines TRBV19 with TRBJ1-2; D is unresolved. The CDR3 consists of 15 residues. Germline CDR1 and CDR2: LNHDA and SQIVND (reference sequence). Trimming pared 1 base from V and 2 bases from J, leaving 11 bases between. Full variable domain (remainder filled in from reference TRBV19 and TRBJ1-2): DGGITQSPKYLFRKEGQNVTLSCEQNLNHDAMYWYRQDPGQGLRLIYYSQIVNDFQKGDIAEGYSVSREKKESFPLTVTSAQKNPTAFYLCASSIGSNGNYGYTFGSGTRLTVV.

The J gene is TRBJ2-1, the V gene TRBV28, with TRBD2 matching over 9 bases. The CDR3 sequence is 17 residues long. From germline, CDR1 is MDHEN and CDR2 SYDVKM. V shed 3 bases, J shed 7 bases, and the junction held 13 bases outside the gene matches. The CDR3 is CASSLGGRAFIKNEQFF. CDR3 nucleotides: TGTGCCAGCAGTTTGGGCGGGAGGGCCTTTATTAAGAATGAGCAGTTCTTC.

The chain couples TRBV5-1 to TRBJ2-7, with 8 bases identical to TRBD2. This CDR3 contains 16 residues. Trimming removed 0 bases from V and 3 bases from J; junction bases left unmatched: 8. Germline CDR1 SGHRS, CDR2 YFSETQ. The CDR3 sequence: CASSLEPSGPHYEQYF. In nucleotides, the CDR3 is TGCGCCAGCAGCTTGGAACCTAGCGGGCCCCACTACGAGCAGTACTTC.

V is TRBV28 and J is TRBJ1-2; 7 bases fit TRBD1. The CDR3 contains 16 residues. The J segment lost 4 bases and the V segment lost 1 base, leaving 9 bases of the junction unmatched. The V gene's germline CDR1 is MDHEN and CDR2 SYDVKM. DNA for the CDR3: TGTGCCAGCAGTTTATTTCGTACAGGGGAAGGCTATGGCTACACCTTC. Encoded protein: CASSLFRTGEGYGYTF.

This clone was seen a few times. A read error may produce the germline difference seen at one junction end. The chain has TRBV6-1 and TRBJ1-1, with a weak D call TRBD1 (5 bases). The germline CDR1 and CDR2 sequences are MNHNS and SASEGT. The CDR3 loop spans 11 amino acids. The CDR3 reads CASREGAEAFF. CDR3 in DNA: TGTGCCAGCAGAGAAGGGGCTGAAGCTTTCTTT.

The chain has TRBV4-1 and TRBJ2-5; D is possibly TRBD2 (5 bases). This CDR3 region has 14 residues. With 0 bases removed from V and 5 bases from J, the gap between germline ends came to 10 bases. The V gene's germline CDR1 is MGHRA and CDR2 YSYEKL. CDR3 sequence reads: CASSQDRGAETQYF. DNA of the CDR3: TGCGCCAGCAGCCAAGATCGGGGTGCGGAGACCCAGTACTTC.

J is TRBJ2-1 and V is TRBV24-1, with TRBD1 identical over 7 bases. The CDR3 totals 12 residues. The junction had 5 bases not matched to a gene; V was cut back by 10 bases and J by 6 bases. CDR1 and CDR2 from the germline V gene are KGHDR and SFDVKD. CDR3 residues: CATSGQINEQFF. The DNA for the CDR3 is TGTGCCACTTCGGGACAGATCAATGAGCAGTTCTTC.

The chain combines TRBV9 with TRBJ2-3, with D unclear. CDR3 length: 14 residues. Per germline, CDR1 SGDLS and CDR2 YYNGEE. V gave up 0 bases and J gave up 2 bases, with 7 bases separating them. CDR3 sequence: CASSVEVATDTQYF. The CDR3 bases are TGTGCCAGCAGCGTAGAGGTCGCCACAGATACGCAGTATTTT. Together with reference TRBV9 and TRBJ2-3, the CDR3 gives the full variable domain: DSGVTQTPKHLITATGQRVTLRCSPRSGDLSVYWYQQSLDQGLQFLIQYYNGEERAKGNILERFSAQQFPDLHSELNLSSLELGDSALYFCASSVEVATDTQYFGPGTRLTVL.

The chain links TRBV7-3 to TRBJ2-7; possible D gene TRBD1, 5 bases. The CDR3 totals 12 residues. CDR1 and CDR2 (germline): SGHTA, FQGTGA. V shed 5 bases and J shed 4 bases, with 9 bases lying between them. CDR3: CASSQGGYEQYF. Here the CDR3 DNA reads TGTGCCAGCAGCCAGGGTGGGTACGAGCAGTACTTC.

V and J are TRBV5-8 and TRBJ2-3; D gene uncertain. The ends were cut back, 2 bases at V and 2 bases at J, with 18 bases in the middle. Germline CDR1 and CDR2: SGHTS and YDEGEE. CDR3 length: 17 amino acids. DNA of the CDR3: TGTGCCAGCAGCTTTCTAACCTCCCGGCGCGACACAGATACGCAGTATTTT. Translation gives CASSFLTSRRDTDTQYF.

The rearrangement joins TRBV4-3 to TRBJ2-5; 14 bases align to TRBD2. The junction had 8 bases not matched to a gene; V was cut back by 4 bases and J by 4 bases. The CDR3 is made up of 17 amino acids. The germline gives CDR1 LGHNA, CDR2 YSLEER. The DNA of the CDR3 is TGCGCCAGCAGCCCCGGACTAGCGGGAGGCATGGGAGAGACCCAGTACTTC. It codes for CASSPGLAGGMGETQYF.

V and J are TRBV9 and TRBJ1-4; D may be TRBD1 (5 bases). The CDR3 covers 14 residues. Germline assignment: CDR1 SGDLS and CDR2 YYNGEE. Trimming cost V 1 base and J 7 bases, with 11 bases left between them. CDR3 sequence (DNA): TGTGCCAGCAGCGTACAGGGAGGATTTGAAAAACTGTTTTTT. Translation: CASSVQGGFEKLFF.

This clone occurred a few times. The chain employs TRBV14 and TRBJ1-5; the D is unclear. CDR3 length: 15 amino acids. Trimming took off 6 bases at V and 0 bases at J, with 12 bases between the two ends. Germline V gene lookup returns CDR1 SGHDN and CDR2 FVKESK. CDR3 sequence: CASRPGGTSNQPQHF. For the CDR3, the DNA is TGTGCCAGCAGACCCGGTGGTACTAGCAATCAGCCCCAGCATTTT.

The chain is built from TRBV28 and TRBJ1-6; 9 bases align to TRBD1. J was trimmed by 17 bases and V by 5 bases; bases with no gene match: 16. The germline V gene has CDR1 MDHEN and CDR2 SYDVKM. This CDR3 contains 15 residues. The CDR3 nucleotides are TGTGCCAGCAGTCTTCTCGGGACAGGGCCCTCAATTATCCACTTT. It codes for CASSLLGTGPSIIHF.

V and J are TRBV11-3 and TRBJ1-4; D unresolved. The germline V and J ends were trimmed by 1 base and 8 bases, with 11 bases remaining between them. Germline CDR1 reads SGHNT; CDR2 reads YENEEA. CDR3 length equals 14 residues. The CDR3 region has the DNA TGTGCCAGCAGCTTAGGGGCTATGAGGGAAAAACTGTTTTTT. It is translated as CASSLGAMREKLFF.

The chain links TRBV7-6 to TRBJ2-5, with D perhaps matching TRBD1 (5 bases). Germline-derived CDR1 and CDR2 are SGHVS and FNYEAQ. The CDR3 has 15 residues. Trimming stripped 1 base from V and 5 bases from J, with 14 bases between. CDR3 bases: TGTGCCAGCAGCTTAGACGACAGCGCCGGGGAGACCCAGTACTTC. Translating it yields CASSLDDSAGETQYF.

This chain joins TRBV6-2 or TRBV6-3 and TRBJ2-2; 8 bases fit TRBD2. Germline CDR1 reads MNHEY; CDR2 reads SVGEGT. The junction had 8 bases not matched to a gene; V was cut back by 0 bases and J by 5 bases. The CDR3 is 17 amino acids. The CDR3 reads CASSYSGRGARTGELFF. Written as DNA, the CDR3 is TGTGCCAGCAGTTACTCCGGGAGGGGGGCAAGGACCGGGGAGCTGTTTTTT.